This T cell receptor (beta chain) was captured by sequencing in a study of blood T cell repertoires in COVID-19. Study-level information: Samples representing acute and convalescent COVID-19 were sourced from the United States, Italy and Spain.

In the original analysis: Amplified reference gene primers provided the basis for estimating nucleated cell counts. Generated by immunoSEQ multiplex PCR, the TCRdb table keeps only in-frame clones and is missing some. V and J calls and clone size follow that table, whereas D and trimming were derived from the DNA. The sample holds roughly 250,000 clones; about 89% are singletons and the top ten take under 2.5%. Participant age was roughly 18 to 100 years, and participants resided in about two dozen US areas. Participant-reported clinical history was the basis for cohort assignment. CDR3 size: 15 residues. Germline lookup yields CDR1 SGHRS and CDR2 YFSETQ. Trimming stripped 5 bases from V and 7 bases from J, with 19 bases between.

This receptor was taken from a woman aged 18-35 years who had recovered from COVID-19. What was sequenced was PBMCs or T cells enriched from blood (not recorded which). The chain has TRBV5-1 and TRBJ1-3; D is perhaps TRBD1 (6 bases). The CDR3 nucleotides are TGCGCCAGCAGTCTAAACCCAGGGGATTTGAACACCATATATTTT. It translates to CASSLNPGDLNTIYF.